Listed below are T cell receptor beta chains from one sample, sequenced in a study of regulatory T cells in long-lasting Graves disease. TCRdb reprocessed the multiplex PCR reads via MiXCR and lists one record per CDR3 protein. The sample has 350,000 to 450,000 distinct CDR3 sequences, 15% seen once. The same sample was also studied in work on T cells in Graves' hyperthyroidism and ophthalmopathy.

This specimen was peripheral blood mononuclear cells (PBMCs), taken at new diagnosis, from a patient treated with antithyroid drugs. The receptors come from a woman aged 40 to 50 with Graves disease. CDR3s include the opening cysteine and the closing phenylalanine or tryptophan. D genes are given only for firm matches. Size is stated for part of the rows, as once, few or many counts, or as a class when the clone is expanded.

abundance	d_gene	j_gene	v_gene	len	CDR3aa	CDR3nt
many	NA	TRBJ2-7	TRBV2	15	CASSLMDGLGNEQYF	TGTGCCAGCAGCCTTATGGACGGGCTTGGGAACGAGCAGTACTTC
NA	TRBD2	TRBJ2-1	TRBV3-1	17	CASSQVLLAGAYNEQFF	TGTGCCAGCAGCCAAGTACTACTAGCGGGAGCTTACAATGAGCAGTTCTTC
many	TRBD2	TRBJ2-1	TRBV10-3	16	CAISESGTSGYNEQFF	TGTGCCATCAGTGAGTCTGGGACTAGCGGTTACAATGAGCAGTTCTTC
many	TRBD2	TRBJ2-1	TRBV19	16	CASSMRWRESYNEQFF	TGTGCCAGTAGTATGAGGTGGCGGGAGTCATACAATGAGCAGTTCTTC
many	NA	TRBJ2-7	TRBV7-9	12	CASSQGGHEQYF	TGTGCCAGCAGCCAAGGAGGGCACGAGCAGTACTTC
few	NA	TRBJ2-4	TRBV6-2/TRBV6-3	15	CASSEGWSLKNIQYF	TGTGCCAGCAGTGAAGGGTGGAGCTTGAAAAACATTCAGTACTTC
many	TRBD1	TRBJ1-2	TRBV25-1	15	CASSDRGRGDYGYTF	TGTGCCAGCAGTGACAGGGGGCGCGGGGACTATGGCTACACCTTC
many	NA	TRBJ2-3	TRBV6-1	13	CASSAQGGDTQYF	TGTGCCAGCAGTGCGCAGGGCGGAGATACGCAGTATTTT
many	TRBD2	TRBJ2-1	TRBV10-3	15	CAISEKIGGDNEQFF	TGTGCCATCAGTGAAAAAATCGGGGGGGACAATGAGCAGTTCTTC
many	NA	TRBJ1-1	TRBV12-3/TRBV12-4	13	CASSLAASREAFF	TGTGCCAGCAGTTTAGCGGCCAGCAGAGAAGCTTTCTTT
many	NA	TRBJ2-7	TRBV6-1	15	CASSVQGSDFYEQYF	TGTGCCAGCAGTGTACAGGGTTCTGACTTCTACGAGCAGTACTTC
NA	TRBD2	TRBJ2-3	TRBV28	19	CASSPFMGPSGTLTDTQYF	TGTGCCAGCAGTCCCTTCATGGGGCCTAGCGGGACACTGACAGATACGCAGTATTTT
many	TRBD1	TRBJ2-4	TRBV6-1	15	CASSQNRGTGNIQYF	TGTGCCAGCAGTCAGAACAGGGGGACAGGCAACATTCAGTACTTC
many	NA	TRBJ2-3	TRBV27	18	CASSPNPYRLEHTDTQYF	TGTGCCAGCAGCCCGAATCCGTACAGACTTGAACACACAGATACGCAGTATTTT
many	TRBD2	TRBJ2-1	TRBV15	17	CATSRDRGEGTYNEQFF	TGTGCCACCAGCAGAGATCGGGGGGAGGGGACCTACAATGAGCAGTTCTTC
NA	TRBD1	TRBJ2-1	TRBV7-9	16	CASSSNRDRGMHEQFF	TGTGCCAGCAGCTCCAACCGGGACAGGGGGATGCATGAGCAGTTCTTC
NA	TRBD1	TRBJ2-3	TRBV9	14	CASSGTGKTDTQYF	TGTGCCAGCAGCGGGACAGGGAAAACAGATACGCAGTATTTT
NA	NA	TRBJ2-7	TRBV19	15	CASSFSQESSYEQYF	TGTGCCAGTAGTTTTTCCCAGGAGAGCTCCTACGAGCAGTACTTC
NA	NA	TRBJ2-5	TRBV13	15	CASSLVLESRETQYF	TGTGCCAGCAGCCTGGTGTTGGAGTCGAGGGAGACCCAGTACTTC
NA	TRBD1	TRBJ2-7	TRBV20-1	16	CSARDPNRQGANEQYF	TGCAGTGCTAGAGATCCAAACCGACAGGGGGCAAACGAGCAGTACTTC
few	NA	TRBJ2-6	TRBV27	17	CASSPPARLFGANVLTF	TGTGCCAGCAGCCCTCCCGCTCGTCTCTTTGGGGCCAACGTCCTGACTTTC
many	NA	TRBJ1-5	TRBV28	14	CASTFGGKNQPQHF	TGTGCCAGCACCTTTGGGGGAAAGAATCAGCCCCAGCATTTT
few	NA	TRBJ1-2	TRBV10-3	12	CAISEPYYGYTF	TGTGCCATCAGTGAGCCATACTATGGCTACACCTTC
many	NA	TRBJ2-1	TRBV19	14	CASSPGTSASEQFF	TGTGCCAGTAGTCCCGGGACATCGGCAAGTGAGCAGTTCTTC
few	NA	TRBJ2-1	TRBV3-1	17	CASSQDNEGAAYNEQFF	TGTGCCAGCAGCCAAGATAATGAGGGAGCGGCCTACAATGAGCAGTTCTTC